Listed here are 18 T cell receptor beta chains from one sample, sequenced in a study of cytomegalovirus exposure and HLA in healthy donors. Clones were read by immunoSEQ multiplex PCR, and TCRdb kept only the in-frame ones, dropping some. The table lists more than 200,000 clones, roughly 87% of them singletons. Sequencing was performed on PBMCs. The receptors were sampled from a man younger than 30 in good health and CMV-seropositive.

J is TRBJ2-1 and V is TRBV6-5; D call uncertain. Trimming removed 1 base at V and 6 bases at J, with 7 bases between. Germline loops: CDR1 MNHEY, CDR2 SVGAGI. CDR3 length: 13 amino acids. The CDR3 DNA reads TGTGCCAGCAGTTACTTTACAGCCAATGAGCAGTTCTTC. Translated: CASSYFTANEQFF.

The genes are TRBV27 and TRBJ2-6, with unresolved D. The V gene's germline CDR1 is MNHEY and CDR2 SMNVEV (reference sequence). The CDR3 length is 18 residues. V was pared by 3 bases and J by 0 bases, with 15 bases between. CDR3 nucleotide sequence: TGTGCCAGCAGTTTGAGTCCAGCGTTAGTCTCTGGGGCCAACGTCCTGACTTTC. Protein product: CASSLSPALVSGANVLTF.

This chain links TRBV2 with TRBJ2-3; TRBD1 matches 7 bases. The CDR3 consists of 15 residues. CDR1 and CDR2 from the germline V gene are SNHLY and FYNNEI. Trimming at V came to 4 bases and at J to 5 bases, leaving 9 bases not matched to a gene. Here the CDR3 reads CASSALGGLGDTQYF. In nucleotides, the CDR3 is TGTGCCAGCAGTGCGCTAGGGGGCCTGGGAGATACGCAGTATTTT.

The chain couples TRBV4-1 to TRBJ2-1, with D possibly called TRBD1 or TRBD2 (6 bases each). V was clipped by 3 bases and J by 0 bases, with 12 bases between them. Germline CDR1 MGHRA, CDR2 YSYEKL. The CDR3 is 16 residues long. The CDR3 region has the DNA TGCGCCAGCAGCCACCGGAGGGGGAGCTCCTACAATGAGCAGTTCTTC. Its translation is CASSHRRGSSYNEQFF.

The rearrangement joins TRBV19 to TRBJ2-7; no definite D call. V was pared by 6 bases and J by 3 bases, with 18 bases between. Germline V gene data show CDR1 as LNHDA and CDR2 as SQIVND (reference sequence). CDR3 length: 15 amino acids. The CDR3, as DNA: TGTGCCAGTAGGTTCGTGGACGATGAATACTACGAGCAGTACTTC. It translates to CASRFVDDEYYEQYF.

The rearrangement uses TRBV27 and TRBJ2-6; D is perhaps TRBD1 or TRBD2 (5 bases each). Germline V gives CDR1 MNHEY, CDR2 SMNVEV (reference sequence). This CDR3 spans 19 amino acids. Trimming stripped 7 bases from V and 0 bases from J, with 22 bases between. CDR3 in DNA: TGTGCCAGCACCCGGAGGTTGAGGGGCTCCCTCTCTGGGGCCAACGTCCTGACTTTC. This encodes CASTRRLRGSLSGANVLTF.

The chain is built from TRBV11-2 and TRBJ1-4; weak D call: TRBD1 (6 bases). The CDR3 runs to 18 residues. The germline V gene encodes CDR1 SGHAT and CDR2 FQNNGV. Trimming took off 3 bases at V and 7 bases at J, with 24 bases between the two ends. The CDR3: CASSFPLRDTSFSEKLFF. For the CDR3, the DNA is TGTGCCAGCAGCTTTCCTTTGAGGGACACTTCCTTTAGTGAAAAACTGTTTTTT.

The rearrangement joins TRBV6-5 to TRBJ2-1; D ambiguous. This CDR3 is 15 amino acids long. Between the trimmed V and J ends, which lost 0 bases and 12 bases, there was a span of 18 bases. Per the germline V gene, CDR1 is MNHEY and CDR2 is SVGAGI. CDR3 coding DNA: TGTGCCAGCAGTTACTCCCGGACCTCAACAACCCGGCAGTTCTTC. It yields the protein CASSYSRTSTTRQFF.

The sample holds one count of this clone. The chain links TRBV4-1 to TRBJ1-2, with D possibly being TRBD1 (6 bases). Deletions cut 2 bases from V and 4 bases from J, with 23 bases between. Germline V lookup: CDR1 MGHRA, CDR2 YSYEKL. The CDR3 sequence is 18 residues long. The DNA for the CDR3 is TGCGCCAGCAGCCAACGACAGGCGGGGGCTTCAGTTCTCTATGGCTACACCTTC. Amino acids: CASSQRQAGASVLYGYTF.

The J gene is TRBJ1-5, the V gene TRBV28; D might be TRBD1 (6 bases). V was trimmed by 6 bases and J by 1 base, leaving 10 bases between them. CDR3 size: 14 residues. Germline V gives CDR1 MDHEN, CDR2 SYDVKM. The CDR3: CASRGGGSNQPQHF. DNA for the CDR3: TGTGCCAGCAGAGGGGGGGGGAGCAATCAGCCCCAGCATTTT.

This chain uses TRBV5-1 with TRBJ1-3; no clear D gene. CDR3 length equals 14 residues. Trimming cost V 0 bases and J 0 bases, with 4 bases left between them. Germline CDR1 reads SGHRS; CDR2 reads YFSETQ. The CDR3, as DNA: TGCGCCAGCAGCTTGGACAGCTCTGGAAACACCATATATTTT. Translating gives CASSLDSSGNTIYF.

The chain has TRBV9 and TRBJ2-3, with D hard to call. V was pared by 5 bases and J by 5 bases, with 12 bases between. This CDR3 is 13 amino acids long. Germline CDR1 reads SGDLS; CDR2 reads YYNGEE. The CDR3 loop reads CASSRRAQDTQYF. Written as DNA, the CDR3 is TGTGCCAGCAGTCGAAGGGCCCAAGATACGCAGTATTTT.

The gene calls are TRBV5-4 and TRBJ1-4, with a tentative D call TRBD1 (5 bases). This CDR3 comprises 17 residues. The V gene's germline CDR1 is SGHNT and CDR2 YYREEE (reference sequence). V lost 0 bases to trimming and J lost 6 bases, with 18 bases between them. CDR3: CASSLDPSSRVDEKLFF. DNA for the CDR3: TGTGCCAGCAGCTTGGACCCCTCCTCCAGGGTGGATGAAAAACTGTTTTTT.

The gene calls are TRBV5-1 and TRBJ1-1, with 10 nucleotides matching TRBD1. After removal of 5 bases from V and 2 bases from J, the junction contained 9 bases not matched to a gene. Germline CDR1 reads SGHRS; CDR2 reads YFSETQ. CDR3 length: 16 residues. The CDR3 DNA reads as TGCGCCAGCAGAATTGGGACAGGGGCCGGTAACACTGAAGCTTTCTTT. The encoded protein is CASRIGTGAGNTEAFF.

The chain couples TRBV10-3 to TRBJ1-2; D is ambiguous. V was cut by 7 bases and J by 4 bases, with 13 bases left in between. The CDR3 is 13 residues long. Germline CDR1 ENHRY, CDR2 SYGVKD. The CDR3 region has the DNA TGTGCCATCAATCAAGGGAGTACCTATGGCTACACCTTC. Its translation: CAINQGSTYGYTF.

The chain recombines TRBV27 with TRBJ2-7; the D gene could be TRBD1 or TRBD2 (5 bases each). Germline lookup yields CDR1 MNHEY and CDR2 SMNVEV (reference sequence). The V end lost 4 bases, the J end lost 3 bases, and 13 bases lay between the germline ends. The CDR3 has 14 amino acids. CDR3 residues: CASSWGPSVYEQYF. DNA for the CDR3: TGTGCCAGCAGTTGGGGACCCAGCGTCTACGAGCAGTACTTC.

This sequence joins TRBV9 and TRBJ1-1; unclear D gene. V lost 3 bases and J lost 5, with 14 bases in between. Germline-derived CDR1 and CDR2 are SGDLS and YYNGEE. The CDR3 has 14 residues. In DNA, the CDR3 is TGTGCCAGCAGCGGTTATGAGGGTTGGACTGAAGCTTTCTTT. As protein: CASSGYEGWTEAFF. Supplemented by reference TRBV9 and TRBJ1-1, the full variable domain reads DSGVTQTPKHLITATGQRVTLRCSPRSGDLSVYWYQQSLDQGLQFLIQYYNGEERAKGNILERFSAQQFPDLHSELNLSSLELGDSALYFCASSGYEGWTEAFFGQGTRLTVV.

V and J are TRBV5-6 and TRBJ2-7, with 11 bases fitting TRBD2. The J segment lost 8 bases and the V segment lost 5 bases, leaving 3 bases of the junction unmatched. Looked up from germline, CDR1 is SGHDT and CDR2 is YYEEEE. This CDR3 comprises 12 residues. CDR3 loop: CASSASGRQQYF. The DNA for the CDR3 is TGTGCCAGCAGTGCTAGCGGGAGGCAGCAGTACTTC. Complete variable domain (other parts from reference TRBV5-6 and TRBJ2-7): DAGVTQSPTHLIKTRGQQVTLRCSPKSGHDTVSWYQQALGQGPQFIFQYYEEEERQRGNFPDRFSGHQFPNYSSELNVNALLLGDSALYLCASSASGRQQYFGPGTRLTVT.